Listed here are 8 T cell receptor beta chains from one sample, sequenced in a study of regulatory T cells in long-lasting Graves disease. Researchers made TCR beta libraries by using iRepertoire HTBI primers and running Arm-PCR on CDR3 regions. TCRdb reprocessed the multiplex PCR reads with MiXCR, giving one entry per CDR3 protein. The table has some 470,000 distinct CDR3 sequences, under 25% seen once. The time point denotes: persistent/refractory GD, antithyroid drugs over 5 years with positive TRAb. With RNA extracted from PBMCs as input, the TCR library was made. The sample in question was peripheral blood mononuclear cells (PBMCs), obtained when the disease was refractory, from a patient treated with antithyroid drugs. Receptors were obtained from a female donor with Graves disease.

In this sample, this clonotype turned up many times. The chain is built from TRBV12-3 or TRBV12-4 and TRBJ2-5; 7 bases are shared with TRBD1. CDR3 length: 14 residues. V gave up 5 bases and J gave up 3 bases; unmatched junction bases: 6. CDR3 amino acids: CASSSETGKETQYF. The CDR3 DNA sequence: TGTGCCAGCAGTAGCGAGACAGGGAAAGAGACCCAGTACTTC.

The chain couples TRBV10-3 to TRBJ1-2, with D unclear. Germline V CDR1 and CDR2: ENHRY, SYGVKD. V was clipped by 0 bases and J by 3 bases, with 17 bases between them. CDR3 length equals 17 residues. The CDR3 is CAISESGVFKVDYGYTF. The CDR3 DNA reads TGTGCCATCAGTGAGTCCGGTGTTTTTAAAGTGGACTATGGCTACACCTTC.

This clonotype was recorded many times. The J gene is TRBJ2-5, the V gene TRBV30; D remains ambiguous. Germline V lookup: CDR1 GTSNPN, CDR2 SVGIG (reference sequence). CDR3 length equals 12 residues. The V and J ends lost 1 base and 5 bases respectively, with 8 bases between them. The CDR3 sequence: CAWSAGFETQYF. In DNA, the CDR3 is TGTGCCTGGAGTGCCGGATTCGAGACCCAGTACTTC.

The CDR3 DNA is TGTGCCAGCAGTTTACCCCTACTACCTCCTAGATCGTACCCTGAGACCCAGTACTTC. It specifies CASSLPLLPPRSYPETQYF. The chain links TRBV28 to TRBJ2-5, with unresolved D. The CDR3 has 19 residues. V was pared by 2 bases and J by 5 bases, with 27 bases between. Germline lookup yields CDR1 MDHEN and CDR2 SYDVKM.

The gene calls are TRBV7-2 and TRBJ2-3; no reliable D call. Germline V gene sequence: CDR1 SGHTA, CDR2 FQGNSA. The CDR3 runs 14 residues. V lost 4 bases and J lost 3, with 11 bases in between. The CDR3 DNA reads TGTGCCAGCAGCTCCCCCTCGAGAACAGATACGCAGTATTTT. Its translation is CASSSPSRTDTQYF. The full variable domain, with the rest looked up from reference TRBV7-2 and TRBJ2-3, is GAGVSQSPSNKVTEKGKDVELRCDPISGHTALYWYRQSLGQGLEFLIYFQGNSAPDKSGLPSDRFSAERTGGSVSTLTIQRTQQEDSAVYLCASSSPSRTDTQYFGPGTRLTVL.

This clonotype has only a few counts. The chain uses TRBV20-1 and TRBJ2-7; D perhaps matches TRBD1 (5 bases). Germline V gives CDR1 DFQATT, CDR2 SNEGSKA (reference sequence). Trimming pared 1 base from V and 4 bases from J, leaving 17 bases between. The CDR3 is 15 residues long. CDR3 sequence: CSARVTEPGFYEQYF. The CDR3 nucleotides are TGCAGTGCTAGAGTCACAGAACCAGGGTTTTACGAGCAGTACTTC.

This rearrangement joins TRBV5-1 to TRBJ1-1; 9 nucleotides agree with TRBD1. The CDR3 covers 15 residues. The ends lost 4 bases at V and 3 bases at J; junction bases unmatched: 7. The V gene's germline CDR1 is SGHRS and CDR2 YFSETQ. This CDR3 is CASSAGQGLDTEAFF. The CDR3 bases are TGCGCCAGCAGCGCGGGACAGGGATTGGACACTGAAGCTTTCTTT.

This clonotype was seen many times. The chain is built from TRBV28 and TRBJ2-7; perhaps TRBD1 as D (6 bases). Germline-derived CDR1 and CDR2 are MDHEN and SYDVKM. Trimming pared 7 bases from V and 2 bases from J, leaving 21 bases between. CDR3 length equals 16 residues. CDR3 bases: TGTGCCAGCATTCACTCCCTTGGGGGCGGTACCTACGAGCAGTACTTC. It translates to CASIHSLGGGTYEQYF. The variable domain in full, completed from reference TRBV28 and TRBJ2-7, reads DVKVTQSSRYLVKRTGEKVFLECVQDMDHENMFWYRQDPGLGLRLIYFSYDVKMKEKGDIPEGYSVSREKKERFSLILESASTNQTSMYLCASIHSLGGGTYEQYFGPGTRLTVT.